Listed below are T cell receptor beta chains from one sample, sequenced in a study of CD8 T cells in ankylosing spondylitis. One entry per CDR3 protein, called by TCRdb with MiXCR from the 5' RACE reads. The sample has around 250,000 distinct CDR3 sequences, over 15% seen once. The specimen was blood, either unsorted or a sorted T cell fraction (not recorded which). Receptors were obtained from a male donor with ankylosing spondylitis or in good health (not recorded which). Both conserved end residues are part of each CDR3. Some rows mark clone size as missing; the rest say once, few, many or name a class of expanded clone.

J,size,V,CDR3
TRBJ2-7,-,TRBV14,CASSQEVGWDEQYF
TRBJ2-2,-,TRBV29-1,CSVAKASGPGELFF
TRBJ2-1,-,TRBV5-1,CASSWGQGVNEQFF
TRBJ2-4,few,TRBV13,CASSPVGHEAKNIQYF
TRBJ2-7,-,TRBV4-3,CASSHGRDNYEQYF
TRBJ2-2,few,TRBV5-1,CASSFSSGRATGELFF
TRBJ2-3,-,TRBV9,CASSVPASGRTSTDTQYF
TRBJ2-5,many,TRBV24-1,CATSDGAGGDWETQYF
TRBJ1-1,-,TRBV6-1,CASSTLLGVATEAFF
TRBJ1-2,few,TRBV5-5,CASSLEGRVPTYGYTF
TRBJ1-2,many,TRBV5-1,CASSLEGAMDGYTF
TRBJ2-7,-,TRBV4-1,CASSLSGSDDEQYF
TRBJ2-7,-,TRBV12-3/TRBV12-4,CASRTGSAYEQYF
TRBJ2-2,few,TRBV12-3/TRBV12-4,CASSLRDGNTGELFF
TRBJ2-5,-,TRBV9,CASSILGRPQETQYF
TRBJ2-1,few,TRBV7-3,CASSLISGREGYNEQFF
TRBJ2-7,many,TRBV5-5,CASSPPLTSDEQYF
TRBJ1-3,-,TRBV7-8,CASSPGTAAANPLSGNTIYF
TRBJ1-6,-,TRBV7-9,CASSFDRGSPLHF
TRBJ2-7,-,TRBV3-1,CASSPESGYEQYF
TRBJ2-5,-,TRBV21-1,CASSMERSFQETQYF
TRBJ2-3,few,TRBV7-8,CASSFERDLTDTQYF
TRBJ1-4,few,TRBV6-5,CASSYGGAREKLFF
TRBJ2-1,-,TRBV4-1,CASSPLSAGRDEQFF
TRBJ2-5,many,TRBV25-1,CASSELMGPQQETQYF
TRBJ2-7,-,TRBV20-1,CSATGLATYEQYF